This T cell receptor (beta chain) was recorded in a study of blood T cell repertoires in COVID-19. Measured with immunoSEQ multiplex PCR; TCRdb has only the in-frame clones, and not every one. Of over 200,000 clones in the sample, approximately 83% were seen once. The TCR was taken from a woman aged 45-65 years who had recovered from COVID-19. Specimen: PBMCs or T cells enriched from blood (not recorded which).

DNA of the CDR3: TGTGCCAGGACCGACAGGTATAATTCACCCCTCCACTTT. It codes for CARTDRYNSPLHF. The V call is TRBV3-1 (or the pseudogene TRBV3-2), the J call TRBJ1-6; D is perhaps TRBD1 (6 bases). The V gene's germline CDR1 is LGHDT and CDR2 YNNKEL (reference sequence). The CDR3 covers 13 residues. The ends were cut back, 9 bases at V and 4 bases at J, with 10 bases in the middle.